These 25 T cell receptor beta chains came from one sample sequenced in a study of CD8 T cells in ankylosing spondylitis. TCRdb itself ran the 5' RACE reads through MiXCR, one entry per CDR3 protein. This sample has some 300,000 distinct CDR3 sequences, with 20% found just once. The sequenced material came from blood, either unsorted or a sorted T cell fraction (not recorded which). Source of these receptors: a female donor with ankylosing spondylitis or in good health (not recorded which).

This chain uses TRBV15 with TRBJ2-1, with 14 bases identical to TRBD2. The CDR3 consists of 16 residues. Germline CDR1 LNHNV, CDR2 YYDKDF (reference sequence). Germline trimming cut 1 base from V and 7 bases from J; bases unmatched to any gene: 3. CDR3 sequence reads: CATSRGRTSGRNEQFF. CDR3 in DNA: TGTGCCACCAGCAGAGGCCGGACTAGCGGGAGGAATGAGCAGTTCTTC. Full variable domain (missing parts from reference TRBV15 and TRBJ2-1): DAMVIQNPRYQVTQFGKPVTLSCSQTLNHNVMYWYQQKSSQAPKLLFHYYDKDFNNEADTPDNFQSRRPNTSFCFLDIRSPGLGDTAMYLCATSRGRTSGRNEQFFGPGTRLTVL.

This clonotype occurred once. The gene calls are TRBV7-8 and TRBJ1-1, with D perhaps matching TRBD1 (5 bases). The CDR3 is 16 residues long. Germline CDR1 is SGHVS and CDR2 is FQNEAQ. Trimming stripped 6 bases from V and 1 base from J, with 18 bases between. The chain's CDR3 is CASRAPGPRRNTEAFF. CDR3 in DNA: TGTGCCAGCAGGGCCCCGGGACCACGGAGGAACACTGAAGCTTTCTTT.

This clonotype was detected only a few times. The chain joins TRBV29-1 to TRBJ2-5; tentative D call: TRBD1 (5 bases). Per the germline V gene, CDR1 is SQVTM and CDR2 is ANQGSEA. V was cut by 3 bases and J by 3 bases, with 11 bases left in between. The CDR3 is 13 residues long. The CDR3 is CSVETKGEETQYF. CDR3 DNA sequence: TGCAGCGTTGAGACCAAAGGGGAAGAGACCCAGTACTTC.

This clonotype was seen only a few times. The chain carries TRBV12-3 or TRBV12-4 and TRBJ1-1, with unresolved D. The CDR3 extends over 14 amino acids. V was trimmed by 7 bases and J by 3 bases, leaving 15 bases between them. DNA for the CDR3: TGTGCCAGCACCCCGGAGCTGCGTGACACTGAAGCTTTCTTT. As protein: CASTPELRDTEAFF.

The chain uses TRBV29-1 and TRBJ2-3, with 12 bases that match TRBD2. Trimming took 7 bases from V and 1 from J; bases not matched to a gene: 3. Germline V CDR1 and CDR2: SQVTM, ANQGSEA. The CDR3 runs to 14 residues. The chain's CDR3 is CSARLAGGTDTQYF. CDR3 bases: TGCAGCGCCCGACTAGCGGGAGGCACAGATACGCAGTATTTT.

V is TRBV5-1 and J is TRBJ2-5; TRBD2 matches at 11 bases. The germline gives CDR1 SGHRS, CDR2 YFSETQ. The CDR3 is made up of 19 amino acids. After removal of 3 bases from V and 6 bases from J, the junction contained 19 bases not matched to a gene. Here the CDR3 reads CASSSLPLRLAGGPKTQYF. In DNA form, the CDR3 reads TGCGCCAGCAGCTCCCTCCCCCTAAGATTAGCGGGAGGGCCGAAGACCCAGTACTTC.

CDR3 in DNA: TGCAGTGCTAGAAGGGCTAGCGGGGCTCACAATGAGCAGTTCTTC. Protein: CSARRASGAHNEQFF. This chain connects TRBV20-1 to TRBJ2-1, with TRBD2 identical over 9 bases. Per the germline V gene, CDR1 is DFQATT and CDR2 is SNEGSKA (reference sequence). With 2 bases clipped from V and 5 bases from J, the junction kept 7 bases outside the gene matches. The CDR3 totals 15 residues.

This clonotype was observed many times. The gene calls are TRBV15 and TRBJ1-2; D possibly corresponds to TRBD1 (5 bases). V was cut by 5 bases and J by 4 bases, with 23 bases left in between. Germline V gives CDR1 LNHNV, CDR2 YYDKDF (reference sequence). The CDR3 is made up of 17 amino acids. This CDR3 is CATSLRGVADKSYGYTF. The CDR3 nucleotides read TGTGCCACCAGCCTGCGGGGCGTTGCGGACAAGTCCTATGGCTACACCTTC.

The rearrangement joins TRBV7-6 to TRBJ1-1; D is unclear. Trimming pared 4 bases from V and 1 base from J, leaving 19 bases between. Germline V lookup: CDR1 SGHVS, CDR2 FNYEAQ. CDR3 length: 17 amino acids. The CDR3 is CASSSAPFGRSNTEAFF. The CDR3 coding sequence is TGTGCCAGCAGCTCGGCGCCATTTGGACGGTCGAACACTGAAGCTTTCTTT. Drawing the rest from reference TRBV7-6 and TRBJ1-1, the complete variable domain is GAGVSQSPRYKVTKRGQDVALRCDPISGHVSLYWYRQALGQGPEFLTYFNYEAQQDKSGLPNDRFSAERPEGSISTLTIQRTEQRDSAMYRCASSSAPFGRSNTEAFFGQGTRLTVV.

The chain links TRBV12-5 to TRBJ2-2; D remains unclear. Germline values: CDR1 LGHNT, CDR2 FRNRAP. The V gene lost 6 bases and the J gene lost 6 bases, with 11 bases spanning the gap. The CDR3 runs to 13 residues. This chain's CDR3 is CASGKHSSGELFF. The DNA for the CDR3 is TGTGCTAGTGGAAAACACTCGTCCGGGGAGCTGTTTTTT.

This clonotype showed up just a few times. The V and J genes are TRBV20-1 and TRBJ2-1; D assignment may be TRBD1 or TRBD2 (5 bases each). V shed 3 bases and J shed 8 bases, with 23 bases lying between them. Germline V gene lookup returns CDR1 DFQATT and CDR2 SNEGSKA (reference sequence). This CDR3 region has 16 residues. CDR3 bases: TGCAGTGCTAGGGATCCTTTAAGAGCCTTGGGGGATGAGCAGTTCTTC. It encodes CSARDPLRALGDEQFF.

The CDR3 DNA reads as TGTGCTAGTGGCCAGGGAGTTGGGACTGAAGCTTTCTTT. This codes for CASGQGVGTEAFF. The V gene is TRBV12-5, the J gene TRBJ1-1; perhaps TRBD1 as D (5 bases). V lost 6 bases, J lost 5 bases, and 13 bases lay in between. The CDR3 spans 13 residues. Germline lookup yields CDR1 LGHNT and CDR2 FRNRAP.

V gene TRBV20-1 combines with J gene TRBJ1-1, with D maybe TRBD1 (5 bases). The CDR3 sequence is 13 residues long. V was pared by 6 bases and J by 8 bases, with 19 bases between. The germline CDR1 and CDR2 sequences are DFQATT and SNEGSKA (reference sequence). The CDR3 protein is CSALEGGWGEAFF. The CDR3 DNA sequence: TGCAGTGCCCTGGAGGGCGGTTGGGGCGAAGCTTTCTTT.

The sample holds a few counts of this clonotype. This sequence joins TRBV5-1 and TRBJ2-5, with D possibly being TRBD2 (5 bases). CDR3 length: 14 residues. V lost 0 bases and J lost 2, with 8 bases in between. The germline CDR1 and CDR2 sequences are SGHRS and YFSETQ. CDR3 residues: CASSLAGTQETQYF. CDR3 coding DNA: TGCGCCAGCAGCTTGGCGGGAACTCAAGAGACCCAGTACTTC.

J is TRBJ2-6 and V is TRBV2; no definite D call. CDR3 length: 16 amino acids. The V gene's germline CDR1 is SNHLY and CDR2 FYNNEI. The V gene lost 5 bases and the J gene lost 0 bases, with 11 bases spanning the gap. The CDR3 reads CASSLLTVSGANVLTF. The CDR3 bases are TGTGCCAGCAGTTTGCTCACCGTCTCTGGGGCCAACGTCCTGACTTTC.

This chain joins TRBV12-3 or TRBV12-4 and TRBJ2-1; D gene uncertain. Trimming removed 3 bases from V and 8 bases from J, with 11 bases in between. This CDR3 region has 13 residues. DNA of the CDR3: TGTGCCAGCAGTTTGGACCAAGTGGATGAGCAGTTCTTC. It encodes CASSLDQVDEQFF.

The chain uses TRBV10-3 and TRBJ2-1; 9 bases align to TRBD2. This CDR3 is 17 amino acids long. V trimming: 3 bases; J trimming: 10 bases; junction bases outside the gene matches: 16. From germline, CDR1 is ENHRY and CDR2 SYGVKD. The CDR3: CAISDKVAGEGSSEQFF. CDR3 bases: TGTGCCATCAGTGACAAGGTAGCGGGAGAGGGAAGTTCAGAGCAGTTCTTC.

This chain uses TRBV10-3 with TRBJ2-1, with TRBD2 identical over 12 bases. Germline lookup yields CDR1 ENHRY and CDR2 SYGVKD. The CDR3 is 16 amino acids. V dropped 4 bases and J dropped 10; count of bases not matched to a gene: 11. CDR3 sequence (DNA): TGTGCCATCAGTGCGGGGACTAGCGGGTCAGTTGTGGAGCAGTTCTTC. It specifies CAISAGTSGSVVEQFF.

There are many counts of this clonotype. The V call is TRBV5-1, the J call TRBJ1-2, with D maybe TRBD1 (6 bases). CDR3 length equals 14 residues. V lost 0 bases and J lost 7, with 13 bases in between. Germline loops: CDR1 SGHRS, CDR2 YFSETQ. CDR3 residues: CASSLEAGAGGYTF. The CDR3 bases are TGCGCCAGCAGCTTGGAGGCGGGGGCAGGTGGCTACACCTTC.

As DNA, the CDR3 is TGCAGCGTTGGTAAAGGGACCGCTGAAGCTTTCTTT. Encoded protein: CSVGKGTAEAFF. V usage is TRBV29-1 and J usage is TRBJ1-1, with D possibly matching TRBD1 (5 bases). Germline-derived CDR1 and CDR2 are SQVTM and ANQGSEA. CDR3 length: 12 residues. Trimming left V 4 bases short and J 6 bases short, with 12 bases between.

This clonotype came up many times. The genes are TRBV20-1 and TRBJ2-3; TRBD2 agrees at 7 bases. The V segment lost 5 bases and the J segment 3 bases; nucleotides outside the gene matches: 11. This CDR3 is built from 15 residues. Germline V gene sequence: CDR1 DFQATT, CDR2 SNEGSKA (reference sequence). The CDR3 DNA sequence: TGCAGTGCTCCGCCGGCTAGCGGAAGAACAGATACGCAGTATTTT. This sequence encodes CSAPPASGRTDTQYF.

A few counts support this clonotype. This CDR3 is CAITGSQNTEAFF. Written as DNA, the CDR3 is TGTGCCATAACCGGGTCCCAAAACACTGAAGCTTTCTTT. The V call is TRBV2, the J call TRBJ1-1, with D unclear. The V gene lost 10 bases and the J gene lost 2 bases, with 14 bases spanning the gap. Germline values: CDR1 SNHLY, CDR2 FYNNEI. The CDR3 consists of 13 residues.

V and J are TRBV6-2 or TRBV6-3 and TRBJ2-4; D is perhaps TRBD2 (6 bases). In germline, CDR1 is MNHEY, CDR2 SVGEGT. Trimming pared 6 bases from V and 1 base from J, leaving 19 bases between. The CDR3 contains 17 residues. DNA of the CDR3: TGTGCCAGCAGGAGCCCGCGGGGCCCCGTTGCCAAAAACATTCAGTACTTC. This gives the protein CASRSPRGPVAKNIQYF.

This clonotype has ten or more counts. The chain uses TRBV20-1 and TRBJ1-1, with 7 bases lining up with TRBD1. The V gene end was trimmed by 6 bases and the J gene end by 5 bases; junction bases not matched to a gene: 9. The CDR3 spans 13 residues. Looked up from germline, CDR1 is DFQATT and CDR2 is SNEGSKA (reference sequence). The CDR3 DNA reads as TGCAGTGCCCTCAGTGGGACAGATACTGAAGCTTTCTTT. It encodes CSALSGTDTEAFF.

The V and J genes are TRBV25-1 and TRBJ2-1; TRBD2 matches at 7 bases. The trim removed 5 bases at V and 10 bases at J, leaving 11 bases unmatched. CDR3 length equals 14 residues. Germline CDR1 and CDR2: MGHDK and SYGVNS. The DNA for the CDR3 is TGTGCCAGCAGTTCACTGGGGGGGAGACGGGAGCAGTTCTTC. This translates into CASSSLGGRREQFF. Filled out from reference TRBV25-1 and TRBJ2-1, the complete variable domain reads EADIYQTPRYLVIGTGKKITLECSQTMGHDKMYWYQQDPGMELHLIHYSYGVNSTEKGDLSSESTVSRIRTEHFPLTLESARPSHTSQYLCASSSLGGRREQFFGPGTRLTVL.